This is a list of T cell receptor beta chains from one sample in a study of cytomegalovirus exposure and HLA in healthy donors. Sequenced by immunoSEQ multiplex PCR; TCRdb stores in-frame clones only, minus some. The sample carries nearly 300,000 clones, just over 85% recorded once. Sequenced: PBMCs. These receptors were obtained from a man aged 40-55 years in good health and CMV-seropositive. Both conserved end residues are part of each CDR3. D genes are given only for firm matches. A clone size is listed for some rows: how often the clone was seen (once, few, many), or a class if it is expanded.

J gene: TRBJ2-1
CDR3 length: 15
clone size: -
D gene: TRBD2
V gene: TRBV7-9
CDR3 protein: CASSGNSGPYNEQFF
CDR3 DNA: TGTGCCAGCAGCGGGAATAGCGGGCCTTACAATGAGCAGTTCTTC

J gene: TRBJ1-2
CDR3 length: 15
clone size: -
D gene: -
V gene: TRBV7-9
CDR3 protein: CASSPPGPAGYGYTF
CDR3 DNA: TGTGCCAGCAGTCCCCCGGGGCCAGCGGGATACGGCTACACCTTC

J gene: TRBJ2-3
CDR3 length: 14
clone size: -
D gene: TRBD1
V gene: TRBV7-3
CDR3 protein: CASSDRGTTDTQYF
CDR3 DNA: TGTGCCAGCAGCGACAGGGGGACGACAGATACGCAGTATTTT

J gene: TRBJ1-4
CDR3 length: 14
clone size: -
D gene: -
V gene: TRBV5-4
CDR3 protein: CASRLAGGEEKLFF
CDR3 DNA: TGTGCCAGCAGACTCGCCGGAGGGGAAGAAAAACTGTTTTTT

J gene: TRBJ2-1
CDR3 length: 14
clone size: -
D gene: -
V gene: TRBV19
CDR3 protein: CASSIDLGTGGQFF
CDR3 DNA: TGTGCCAGTAGTATAGATTTGGGGACCGGGGGGCAGTTCTTC

J gene: TRBJ2-1
CDR3 length: 15
clone size: -
D gene: TRBD1
V gene: TRBV29-1
CDR3 protein: CSVDDGTGPYNEQFF
CDR3 DNA: TGCAGCGTTGACGACGGGACAGGACCCTACAATGAGCAGTTCTTC

J gene: TRBJ2-5
CDR3 length: 13
clone size: -
D gene: -
V gene: TRBV5-5
CDR3 protein: CASSFAKGETQYF
CDR3 DNA: TGTGCCAGCAGCTTTGCTAAGGGGGAGACCCAGTACTTC

J gene: TRBJ1-2
CDR3 length: 15
clone size: -
D gene: TRBD1
V gene: TRBV4-3
CDR3 protein: CASSQAGQGARGYTF
CDR3 DNA: TGCGCCAGCAGCCAAGCGGGACAGGGGGCCCGTGGCTACACCTTC

J gene: TRBJ1-4
CDR3 length: 16
clone size: -
D gene: TRBD1
V gene: TRBV13
CDR3 protein: CASSSRTGPFEEKLFF
CDR3 DNA: TGTGCCAGCAGCTCCCGGACAGGGCCCTTTGAGGAAAAACTGTTTTTT

J gene: TRBJ2-7
CDR3 length: 15
clone size: -
D gene: TRBD2
V gene: TRBV28
CDR3 protein: CASSSLWEGSGEQYF
CDR3 DNA: TGTGCCAGCAGTTCTCTCTGGGAGGGAAGTGGCGAGCAGTACTTC

J gene: TRBJ1-1
CDR3 length: 13
clone size: -
D gene: -
V gene: TRBV7-3
CDR3 protein: CASSLTLNTEAFF
CDR3 DNA: TGTGCCAGCAGCTTGACACTTAACACTGAAGCTTTCTTT

J gene: TRBJ2-1
CDR3 length: 17
clone size: -
D gene: TRBD2
V gene: TRBV4-3
CDR3 protein: CASSQDLSTSTYNEQFF
CDR3 DNA: TGCGCCAGCAGCCAAGATCTTTCGACTAGCACGTACAATGAGCAGTTCTTC

J gene: TRBJ2-2
CDR3 length: 13
clone size: once
D gene: -
V gene: TRBV11-2
CDR3 protein: CASRTQGPGELFF
CDR3 DNA: TGTGCCAGCAGGACCCAGGGGCCCGGGGAGCTGTTTTTT

J gene: TRBJ2-7
CDR3 length: 13
clone size: -
D gene: -
V gene: TRBV7-2
CDR3 protein: CASSLVQAYEQYF
CDR3 DNA: TGTGCCAGCAGCTTAGTACAGGCCTACGAGCAGTACTTC

J gene: TRBJ2-2
CDR3 length: 16
clone size: few
D gene: TRBD1
V gene: TRBV18
CDR3 protein: CASSPPGRGMTGELFF
CDR3 DNA: TGTGCCAGCTCACCACCCGGCAGGGGGATGACCGGGGAGCTGTTTTTT

J gene: TRBJ2-1
CDR3 length: 15
clone size: -
D gene: TRBD2
V gene: TRBV4-3
CDR3 protein: CASSQGLAGYNEQFF
CDR3 DNA: TGCGCCAGCAGCCAAGGGCTAGCGGGATACAATGAGCAGTTCTTC

J gene: TRBJ2-7
CDR3 length: 13
clone size: -
D gene: TRBD1
V gene: TRBV6-5
CDR3 protein: CASHPGQGYEQYF
CDR3 DNA: TGTGCCAGTCATCCGGGACAGGGGTACGAGCAGTACTTC

J gene: TRBJ1-1
CDR3 length: 15
clone size: -
D gene: TRBD1
V gene: TRBV6-5
CDR3 protein: CASSQGQGLYTEAFF
CDR3 DNA: TGTGCCAGCAGCCAGGGACAGGGGTTGTACACTGAAGCTTTCTTT

J gene: TRBJ1-1
CDR3 length: 13
clone size: -
D gene: -
V gene: TRBV7-9
CDR3 protein: CASSSQGNTEAFF
CDR3 DNA: TGTGCCAGCAGCTCGCAGGGGAACACTGAAGCTTTCTTT

J gene: TRBJ1-2
CDR3 length: 12
clone size: -
D gene: -
V gene: TRBV27
CDR3 protein: CATRSTNYGYTF
CDR3 DNA: TGTGCCACCAGATCCACTAACTATGGCTACACCTTC

J gene: TRBJ2-7
CDR3 length: 12
clone size: -
D gene: -
V gene: TRBV18
CDR3 protein: CASSPVRYEQYF
CDR3 DNA: TGTGCCAGCTCACCAGTCAGATACGAGCAGTACTTC

J gene: TRBJ2-1
CDR3 length: 14
clone size: -
D gene: -
V gene: TRBV27
CDR3 protein: CASSLSVSYNEQFF
CDR3 DNA: TGTGCCAGCAGTTTATCTGTCAGTTACAATGAGCAGTTCTTC

J gene: TRBJ2-1
CDR3 length: 16
clone size: -
D gene: TRBD2
V gene: TRBV11-1
CDR3 protein: CASSFGLAGPYNEQFF
CDR3 DNA: TGTGCCAGCAGCTTCGGCCTAGCGGGGCCCTACAATGAGCAGTTCTTC

J gene: TRBJ2-1
CDR3 length: 12
clone size: -
D gene: -
V gene: TRBV29-1
CDR3 protein: CSVVPPGNEQFF
CDR3 DNA: TGCAGCGTTGTTCCCCCAGGGAATGAGCAGTTCTTC

J gene: TRBJ2-7
CDR3 length: 16
clone size: -
D gene: TRBD1
V gene: TRBV18
CDR3 protein: CASSTGTGGPVREQYF
CDR3 DNA: TGTGCCAGCTCAACCGGAACAGGGGGCCCCGTTAGAGAGCAGTACTTC

J gene: TRBJ2-1
CDR3 length: 13
clone size: -
D gene: TRBD1
V gene: TRBV6-6
CDR3 protein: CASKGDSYNEQFF
CDR3 DNA: TGTGCCAGCAAAGGGGACAGTTACAATGAGCAGTTCTTC

J gene: TRBJ1-1
CDR3 length: 14
clone size: -
D gene: -
V gene: TRBV2
CDR3 protein: CASSELRMNTEAFF
CDR3 DNA: TGTGCCAGCAGTGAATTGCGGATGAACACTGAAGCTTTCTTT

J gene: TRBJ2-1
CDR3 length: 15
clone size: -
D gene: TRBD1
V gene: TRBV7-9
CDR3 protein: CASSPPGQIYNEQFF
CDR3 DNA: TGTGCCAGCAGTCCTCCGGGACAGATATACAATGAGCAGTTCTTC

J gene: TRBJ2-2
CDR3 length: 16
clone size: -
D gene: TRBD2
V gene: TRBV7-9
CDR3 protein: CSSSALSPGGTGELFF
CDR3 DNA: TGTTCCAGCAGTGCCCTCTCCCCGGGGGGCACCGGGGAGCTGTTTTTT

J gene: TRBJ2-7
CDR3 length: 15
clone size: -
D gene: -
V gene: TRBV5-1
CDR3 protein: CASSLAGGARYEQYF
CDR3 DNA: TGCGCCAGCAGCTTGGCCGGAGGGGCACGATACGAGCAGTACTTC

J gene: TRBJ2-7
CDR3 length: 14
clone size: -
D gene: TRBD2
V gene: TRBV2
CDR3 protein: CASRGGTASYEQYF
CDR3 DNA: TGTGCCAGCCGGGGAGGGACGGCTTCCTACGAGCAGTACTTC

J gene: TRBJ1-5
CDR3 length: 15
clone size: -
D gene: -
V gene: TRBV6-1
CDR3 protein: CASSETTNSNQPQHF
CDR3 DNA: TGTGCCAGCAGTGAAACGACAAATAGCAATCAGCCCCAGCATTTT

J gene: TRBJ2-3
CDR3 length: 12
clone size: once
D gene: -
V gene: TRBV7-9
CDR3 protein: CASSFLLDTQYF
CDR3 DNA: TGTGCCAGCAGCTTCTTACTAGATACGCAGTATTTT

J gene: TRBJ1-1
CDR3 length: 15
clone size: -
D gene: -
V gene: TRBV4-1
CDR3 protein: CASSQERARNTEAFF
CDR3 DNA: TGCGCCAGCAGCCAAGAGAGGGCGAGGAACACTGAAGCTTTCTTT

J gene: TRBJ2-7
CDR3 length: 18
clone size: -
D gene: TRBD2
V gene: TRBV7-9
CDR3 protein: CSSSLGWSGLAGNDEQYF
CDR3 DNA: TGTTCCAGCAGCTTAGGGTGGTCGGGACTAGCGGGAAACGACGAGCAGTACTTC

J gene: TRBJ1-1
CDR3 length: 13
clone size: -
D gene: -
V gene: TRBV27
CDR3 protein: CASSTRGATEAFF
CDR3 DNA: TGTGCCAGCAGTACCAGGGGCGCCACTGAAGCTTTCTTT

J gene: TRBJ2-5
CDR3 length: 13
clone size: -
D gene: -
V gene: TRBV7-6
CDR3 protein: CASSPRGVETQYF
CDR3 DNA: TGTGCCAGCAGTCCGCGCGGGGTGGAGACCCAGTACTTC

J gene: TRBJ2-1
CDR3 length: 16
clone size: once
D gene: TRBD2
V gene: TRBV5-1
CDR3 protein: CASSRTSGHSYNEQFF
CDR3 DNA: TGCGCCAGCAGCCGGACTAGCGGACACTCCTACAATGAGCAGTTCTTC

J gene: TRBJ2-1
CDR3 length: 18
clone size: -
D gene: TRBD2
V gene: TRBV5-1
CDR3 protein: CASSRGTSGSPYYNEQFF
CDR3 DNA: TGCGCCAGCAGCCGAGGGACTAGCGGGAGTCCTTACTACAATGAGCAGTTCTTC

J gene: TRBJ1-2
CDR3 length: 14
clone size: -
D gene: TRBD1
V gene: TRBV5-4
CDR3 protein: CASSLDRGVTGYTF
CDR3 DNA: TGTGCCAGCAGCTTGGACAGGGGGGTAACTGGCTACACCTTC

J gene: TRBJ1-1
CDR3 length: 14
clone size: -
D gene: TRBD1
V gene: TRBV19
CDR3 protein: CASSDGTVNTEAFF
CDR3 DNA: TGTGCCAGTAGTGACGGGACAGTGAACACTGAAGCTTTCTTT

J gene: TRBJ1-1
CDR3 length: 13
clone size: -
D gene: -
V gene: TRBV28
CDR3 protein: CASSFAGRTEAFF
CDR3 DNA: TGTGCCAGCAGTTTTGCAGGAAGAACTGAAGCTTTCTTT

J gene: TRBJ2-1
CDR3 length: 16
clone size: -
D gene: TRBD2
V gene: TRBV4-1
CDR3 protein: CASSQDQGLAGYEQFF
CDR3 DNA: TGCGCCAGCAGCCAAGATCAGGGGCTAGCGGGATATGAGCAGTTCTTC

J gene: TRBJ2-3
CDR3 length: 18
clone size: -
D gene: -
V gene: TRBV11-2
CDR3 protein: CASSLVGFGTGYTDTQYF
CDR3 DNA: TGTGCCAGCAGCTTAGTAGGGTTCGGGACTGGGTACACAGATACGCAGTATTTT

J gene: TRBJ2-6
CDR3 length: 18
clone size: -
D gene: TRBD1
V gene: TRBV7-8
CDR3 protein: CASSLPGQGNSGANVLTF
CDR3 DNA: TGTGCCAGCAGCTTACCAGGACAGGGTAACTCTGGGGCCAACGTCCTGACTTTC

J gene: TRBJ1-3
CDR3 length: 17
clone size: few
D gene: -
V gene: TRBV7-9
CDR3 protein: CASSLSHQDSSGNTIYF
CDR3 DNA: TGTGCCAGCAGCTTAAGCCACCAGGACAGCTCTGGAAACACCATATATTTT

J gene: TRBJ2-5
CDR3 length: 16
clone size: -
D gene: TRBD1
V gene: TRBV4-3
CDR3 protein: CASSQTGTGGARTQYF
CDR3 DNA: TGCGCCAGCAGTCAAACCGGGACAGGGGGGGCCCGGACCCAGTACTTC

J gene: TRBJ2-1
CDR3 length: 15
clone size: -
D gene: -
V gene: TRBV7-8
CDR3 protein: CASSLARGTYNEQFF
CDR3 DNA: TGTGCCAGCAGCTTAGCTAGGGGAACCTACAATGAGCAGTTCTTC

J gene: TRBJ1-2
CDR3 length: 15
clone size: -
D gene: TRBD1
V gene: TRBV28
CDR3 protein: CASSLSQGTLYGYTF
CDR3 DNA: TGTGCCAGCAGTTTGTCACAGGGGACTCTTTATGGCTACACCTTC

J gene: TRBJ2-7
CDR3 length: 13
clone size: -
D gene: TRBD2
V gene: TRBV6-1
CDR3 protein: CASRGLVRGEQYF
CDR3 DNA: TGTGCCAGCAGAGGACTAGTTCGGGGCGAGCAGTACTTC

J gene: TRBJ1-4
CDR3 length: 15
clone size: few
D gene: -
V gene: TRBV5-1
CDR3 protein: CASSLFGQGNEKLFF
CDR3 DNA: TGCGCCAGCAGCTTGTTTGGCCAGGGTAATGAAAAACTGTTTTTT

J gene: TRBJ2-5
CDR3 length: 15
clone size: -
D gene: TRBD1
V gene: TRBV9
CDR3 protein: CASSGQGAERETQYF
CDR3 DNA: TGTGCCAGCAGCGGACAGGGGGCTGAGCGGGAGACCCAGTACTTC

J gene: TRBJ2-7
CDR3 length: 14
clone size: -
D gene: -
V gene: TRBV28
CDR3 protein: CASSLIGNIYEQYF
CDR3 DNA: TGTGCCAGCAGTTTAATCGGGAATATTTACGAGCAGTACTTC